A single sample gave rise to the 18 T cell receptor beta chains below, sequenced in a study (dated by TCRdb to about 2015). The library was prepared using 5' RACE. Sequencing was carried out with an Illumina MiSeq. The public sequencing data were trimmed at Q25 with fastp and processed into clonotypes with MiXCR by TCRdb, which kept only in-frame beta chains. Rows matching on CDR3 protein sequence are summarized as one entry with the most common DNA and genes. Here the sample has 35,000 to 55,000 distinct CDR3 sequences; 22% occur a single time. About 4.5% of the sample goes to the ten largest clones. Tregs were isolated as CD4+CD25+CD127-/low cells. Sequences were obtained from Tregs sorted from a lymph node. The source is a female donor with breast cancer.

This clonotype was observed once. CDR3 bases: TGTGCCAGCGGTCTAGGGGCTAGCGGGTTGAAAGAGACCCAGTACTTC. This sequence encodes CASGLGASGLKETQYF. The rearrangement uses TRBV7-9 and TRBJ2-5; TRBD2 agrees at 8 bases. The germline gives CDR1 SEHNR, CDR2 FQNEAQ (reference sequence). V lost 8 bases, J lost 3 bases, and 14 bases stayed unmatched. This CDR3 contains 16 residues.

Notes on this clonotype: A much more abundant neighbour one base away suggests this may be a read error. This chain joins TRBV20-1 and TRBJ2-2; tentatively, D is TRBD2 (5 bases). The germline gives CDR1 DFQATT, CDR2 SNEGSKA (reference sequence). The CDR3 is 15 amino acids. DNA of the CDR3: TGCAGTGCCAAATCACCGGAAAGCAACACCGGGGAGCTGTCTTTT. Its protein is CSAKSPESNTGELSF.

This clonotype was recorded many times. This sequence joins TRBV7-2 and TRBJ1-4, with D possibly matching TRBD1 (6 bases). Germline CDR1 reads SGHTA; CDR2 reads FQGNSA. The CDR3 covers 15 residues. V was shortened by 5 bases and J by 5 bases, with 15 bases between the two germline ends. The CDR3 spells CASSADSMFNEKLFF. DNA for the CDR3: TGTGCCAGCAGCGCGGACAGTATGTTCAATGAAAAACTGTTTTTT.

V and J are TRBV10-3 and TRBJ1-2; D not certain. Germline lookup yields CDR1 ENHRY and CDR2 SYGVKD. V was trimmed by 5 bases and J by 1 base, leaving 5 bases between them. This CDR3 spans 12 amino acids. The CDR3 region has the DNA TGTGCCATCAGTCGATATAACTATGGCTACACCTTC. Its translation: CAISRYNYGYTF.

The V call is TRBV28, the J call TRBJ1-5; a weak D match, TRBD1 (5 bases). Germline V CDR1 and CDR2: MDHEN, SYDVKM. This CDR3 is 13 amino acids long. V was cut by 11 bases and J by 5 bases, with 16 bases left in between. CDR3 bases: TGTGCCGGGGGGGTGGGTGCCGATCAGCCCCAGCATTTT. It yields the protein CAGGVGADQPQHF.

This clonotype is medium-sized by share. This rearrangement joins TRBV4-1 to TRBJ2-7; 10 bases agree with TRBD2. J lost 5 bases, V lost 5 bases, and 12 bases had no gene match. From germline, CDR1 is MGHRA and CDR2 YSYEKL. This CDR3 comprises 16 residues. In nucleotides, the CDR3 is TGCGCCAGCAGCTTAATTCCTAGCGGGAGTTACCACGAGCAGTACTTC. Translating gives CASSLIPSGSYHEQYF.

At least ten counts were recorded for this clonotype. This sequence joins TRBV29-1 and TRBJ2-1; no definite D call. Germline assignment: CDR1 SQVTM and CDR2 ANQGSEA. The CDR3 runs to 14 residues. V lost 4 bases and J 4 bases, leaving 14 bases between the germline ends. The CDR3 reads CSVVWLYQYNEQFF. The CDR3 nucleotides read TGCAGCGTTGTCTGGCTCTACCAATACAATGAGCAGTTCTTC.

The rearrangement uses TRBV9 and TRBJ1-1; a weak D match, TRBD1 (5 bases). Germline V gene sequence: CDR1 SGDLS, CDR2 YYNGEE. The V end was cut by 2 bases, the J end by 0 bases, with 8 bases between. The CDR3 has 14 amino acids. Here the CDR3 reads CASSVGGMNTEAFF. Here the CDR3 DNA reads TGTGCCAGCAGCGTTGGGGGAATGAACACTGAAGCTTTCTTT.

Points on this clonotype: This may come from a read error, since a much larger clone is one base off. The chain uses TRBV9 and TRBJ1-1, with D unresolved. The CDR3 consists of 13 residues. Germline assignment: CDR1 SGDLS and CDR2 YYNGEE. The CDR3 here is CASSPPVNTEALF. The DNA of the CDR3 is TGTGCCAGCAGCCCCCCTGTGAACACTGAAGCTCTCTTT.

The sample holds a few counts of this clonotype. The chain combines TRBV11-2 with TRBJ1-2, with a tentative D call TRBD1 (5 bases). The ends were cut back, 5 bases at V and 3 bases at J, with 16 bases in the middle. Germline V gives CDR1 SGHAT, CDR2 FQNNGV. This CDR3 is 15 amino acids long. For the CDR3, the DNA is TGTGCCAGCAGCCCCAGGGATGGCGGCGACTATGGCTACACCTTC. Amino acids: CASSPRDGGDYGYTF.

This chain links TRBV4-2 with TRBJ2-7, with TRBD2 matching 9 bases. Per the germline V gene, CDR1 is LGHNA and CDR2 is YNFKEQ. After removal of 4 bases from V and 0 bases from J, the junction contained 16 bases not matched to a gene. CDR3 length: 19 amino acids. CDR3 loop: CASSLIGGSNSGSSYEQYF. The CDR3 DNA is TGTGCCAGCAGCCTGATAGGGGGCTCTAATAGCGGGAGCTCCTACGAGCAGTACTTC.

This clonotype was detected many times. The rearrangement links TRBV4-1 to TRBJ1-2; the D is unclear. Between the trimmed V and J ends, which lost 2 bases and 4 bases, there was a span of 17 bases. There are 16 residues in the CDR3. CDR1 and CDR2 (germline): MGHRA, YSYEKL. CDR3 in amino acids: CASSQNPGTRVYGYTF. CDR3 DNA: TGCGCCAGCAGCCAAAACCCGGGAACCCGAGTCTATGGCTACACCTTC.

V usage is TRBV6-1 and J usage is TRBJ2-1, with D possibly being TRBD2 (6 bases). V lost 6 bases and J lost 4, with 16 bases in between. Looked up from germline, CDR1 is MNHNS and CDR2 is SASEGT. The CDR3 has 15 residues. CDR3 residues: CASRGGKGRYNEQFF. The CDR3, as DNA: TGTGCCAGCAGGGGGGGAAAAGGCCGTTACAATGAGCAGTTCTTC.

This clonotype showed up many times. The J gene is TRBJ1-1, the V gene TRBV29-1; no firm D call. In germline, CDR1 is SQVTM, CDR2 ANQGSEA. This CDR3 spans 11 amino acids. The V gene lost 1 base and the J gene lost 10 bases, with 10 bases spanning the gap. The CDR3: CSVEVGLAAFF. DNA of the CDR3: TGCAGCGTTGAAGTCGGGTTGGCAGCTTTCTTT.

This clonotype appeared many times. The rearrangement links TRBV4-1 to TRBJ1-1, with D possibly TRBD1 on 5 matching bases. Per the germline V gene, CDR1 is MGHRA and CDR2 is YSYEKL. The CDR3 sequence is 15 residues long. The V gene lost 0 bases and the J gene lost 5 bases, with 13 bases spanning the gap. CDR3 in DNA: TGCGCCAGCAGCCAAGATCTCACCCCAGGGACTGAAGCTTTCTTT. Encoded protein: CASSQDLTPGTEAFF.

Many counts were recorded for this clonotype. The gene calls are TRBV4-1 and TRBJ1-2, with D hard to call. CDR1 is MGHRA, CDR2 YSYEKL, per germline. The CDR3 sequence is 16 residues long. V was cut by 0 bases and J by 2 bases, with 13 bases left in between. The CDR3 DNA reads TGCGCCAGCAGCCAAGATTTCTTGGGGAAGAACTATGGCTACACCTTC. This translates into CASSQDFLGKNYGYTF.

CDR3 region: CAWSGGQAGYEQYF. In DNA form, the CDR3 reads TGTGCCTGGAGTGGCGGACAGGCGGGATACGAGCAGTACTTC. V and J are TRBV30 and TRBJ2-7; weak D call: TRBD1 (7 bases). Germline CDR1 and CDR2: GTSNPN and SVGIG (reference sequence). V gave up 1 base and J gave up 4 bases, with 14 bases separating them. This CDR3 is 14 amino acids long.

CDR3 DNA sequence: TGTGCCAGCAGCTTAAGGGCCAGAGACTCTGGGGCCAACGTCCTGACTTTC. Translated, it gives CASSLRARDSGANVLTF. The chain uses TRBV7-9 and TRBJ2-6; no clear D. This CDR3 is built from 17 residues. The V gene lost 2 bases and the J gene lost 0 bases, with 11 bases spanning the gap. Germline CDR1 reads SEHNR; CDR2 reads FQNEAQ (reference sequence).